This passage covers 10 T cell receptor beta chains from one sample sequenced in a study of molecular identifiers for immune sequencing clone quantification. TCRdb used MiXCR to reprocess the PCR reads, holding one entry per CDR3 protein. Of nearly 55,000 distinct CDR3 sequences listed, roughly 38% are singletons. Specimen: naive CD8+ T cells from blood, with Jurkat cell RNA spiked in. Sample subset: FACS-sorted CD8+CD4-CCR7+CD45RA+ naive T cells. These TCRs come from a human donor in good health. Some libraries in this study had Jurkat cell RNA spiked in.

By its share, this clonotype is medium-sized. This chain links TRBV28 with TRBJ1-5, with 10 bases matching TRBD1. The V gene end was trimmed by 7 bases and the J gene end by 6 bases; junction bases not matched to a gene: 6. The CDR3 spans 14 residues. The germline V gene encodes CDR1 MDHEN and CDR2 SYDVKM. CDR3 sequence: CASNTGTGAQPQHF. CDR3 nucleotide sequence: TGTGCCAGCAACACCGGGACAGGGGCTCAGCCCCAGCATTTT.

The table lists this clonotype with many counts. CDR3 coding DNA: TGTGCCAGCACGGAGACACCCAGCACAGATACGCAGTATTTT. Its translation is CASTETPSTDTQYF. V and J are TRBV2 and TRBJ2-3; D gene uncertain. V lost 7 bases and J 0 bases, leaving 11 bases between the germline ends. CDR1 SNHLY and CDR2 FYNNEI come from the germline V gene. The CDR3 loop spans 14 amino acids.

This clonotype was counted once. A much larger clone sits a single nucleotide away, making a read error possible. This chain links TRBV4-2 with TRBJ2-7, with a possible D match to TRBD2 (5 bases). This CDR3 contains 16 residues. Germline CDR1 and CDR2: LGHNA and YNFKEQ. Here the CDR3 DNA reads TGTGCCAGCAGCCAAGTGCTAGGGATTAGAGGGTACGAGCGGTACTTC. This translates into CASSQVLGIRGYERYF.

The chain combines TRBV19 with TRBJ1-2; D might be TRBD1 (5 bases). The length of the CDR3 is 11 residues. V was clipped by 7 bases and J by 5 bases, with 8 bases between them. In germline, CDR1 is LNHDA, CDR2 SQIVND (reference sequence). CDR3 bases: TGTGCCAGTAATACAGGTTATGGCTACACCTTC. Protein sequence: CASNTGYGYTF.

The CDR3 is CASKRNDQGNQPQHF. CDR3 in DNA: TGTGCCAGCAAGAGAAACGACCAGGGCAATCAGCCCCAGCATTTT. The chain links TRBV6-5 to TRBJ1-5; D is uncertain. Looked up from germline, CDR1 is MNHEY and CDR2 is SVGAGI. V lost 7 bases, J lost 2 bases, and 15 bases lay in between. There are 15 residues in the CDR3.

The V and J genes are TRBV4-1 and TRBJ2-7, with 8 bases that match TRBD1. After removal of 1 base from V and 3 bases from J, the junction contained 5 bases not matched to a gene. The CDR3 runs 15 residues. The germline V gene encodes CDR1 MGHRA and CDR2 YSYEKL. Here the CDR3 reads CASSQVRTGNYEQYF. For the CDR3, the DNA is TGCGCCAGCAGCCAAGTCCGGACAGGGAACTACGAGCAGTACTTC.

This clonotype was counted once. A read error may be the cause here, since a much bigger clone is one base away. V gene TRBV7-9 combines with J gene TRBJ1-5, with D hard to call. This CDR3 has 12 amino acids. Germline V gene sequence: CDR1 SEHNR, CDR2 FQNEAQ (reference sequence). CDR3 DNA sequence: TGTGCCAGCAGCTTGACCGGTTTGCCCCAGCAGTTT. This codes for CASSLTGLPQQF. The variable domain in full, with the rest retrieved from reference TRBV7-9 and TRBJ1-5, is DTGVSQNPRHKITKRGQNVTFRCDPISEHNRLYWYRQTLGQGPEFLTYFQNEAQLEKSRLLSDRFSAERPKGSFSTLEIQRTEQGDSAMYLCASSLTGLPQQFGDGTRLSIL.

As for this clonotype: Germline and junction disagree at one end, which may indicate a read error. The chain couples TRBV27 to TRBJ2-5, with D unclear. Germline-derived CDR1 and CDR2 are MNHEY and SMNVEV (reference sequence). The CDR3 consists of 15 residues. The CDR3 nucleotides read TGTGCCGGCAGACCCCTCTTGGGATTCCAAGAGACCCAGTACTTC. It is translated as CAGRPLLGFQETQYF.

V and J are TRBV19 and TRBJ2-6; a possible D gene is TRBD1 (5 bases). CDR1 is LNHDA and CDR2 is SQIVND in the germline V gene (reference sequence). This CDR3 contains 16 residues. V shed 1 base and J shed 5 bases, with 12 bases lying between them. CDR3 residues: CASSIGTIPWANVLTF. The DNA of the CDR3 is TGTGCCAGTAGTATAGGGACAATCCCTTGGGCCAACGTCCTGACTTTC.

This clonotype was counted a single time. A much bigger clone sits one base away, suggesting this may be a read error. The V call is TRBV28, the J call TRBJ2-7; the D gene is possibly TRBD2 (5 bases). Germline loops: CDR1 MDHEN, CDR2 SYDVKM. The CDR3 is 14 amino acids. CDR3 amino acids: CASSLRGTGYEQDF. CDR3 nucleotides: TGTGCCAGCAGTTTACGGGGTACTGGGTACGAGCAGGACTTC.